This T cell receptor beta chain derives from a study of T cells in Graves' hyperthyroidism and ophthalmopathy. Researchers took RNA transcripts and amplified the TCR beta CDR3 regions from them. First-round RT-PCR targeting the TCR CDR3 was performed with the HTBI primer set. TCRdb re-called the multiplex PCR reads with MiXCR, one entry per CDR3 protein. This table has a few hundred thousand distinct CDR3 sequences, approximately 14% appearing once. This clonotype occurred many times. Trimming at V came to 0 bases and at J to 5 bases, leaving 1 base not matched to a gene. Germline V gene lookup returns CDR1 GTSNPN and CDR2 SVGIG (reference sequence). This CDR3 region has 13 residues.

The clonotype comes from a woman between 18 and 29 years old with Graves' hyperthyroidism that later progressed to Graves' ophthalmopathy. Material: blood. V and J are TRBV30 and TRBJ2-5, with TRBD1 matching over 9 bases. CDR3 bases: TGTGCCTGGAGTGTACAGGGGGCTGAGACCCAGTACTTC. Its translation: CAWSVQGAETQYF.